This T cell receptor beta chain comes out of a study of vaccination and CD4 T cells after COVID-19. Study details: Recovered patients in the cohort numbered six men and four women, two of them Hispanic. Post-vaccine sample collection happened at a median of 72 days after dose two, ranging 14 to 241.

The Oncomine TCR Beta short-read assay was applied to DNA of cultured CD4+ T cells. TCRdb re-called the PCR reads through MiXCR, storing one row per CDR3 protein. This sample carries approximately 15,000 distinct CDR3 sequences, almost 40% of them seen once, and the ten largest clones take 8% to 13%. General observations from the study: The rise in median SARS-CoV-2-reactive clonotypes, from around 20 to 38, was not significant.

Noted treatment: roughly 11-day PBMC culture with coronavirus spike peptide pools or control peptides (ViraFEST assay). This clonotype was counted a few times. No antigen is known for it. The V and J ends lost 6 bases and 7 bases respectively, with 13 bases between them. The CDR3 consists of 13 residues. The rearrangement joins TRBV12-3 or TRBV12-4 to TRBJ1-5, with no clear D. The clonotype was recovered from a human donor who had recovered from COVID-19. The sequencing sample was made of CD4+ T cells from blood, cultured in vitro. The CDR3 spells CASSQDPTQPQHF. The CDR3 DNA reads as TGTGCCAGCAGCCAGGACCCAACGCAGCCCCAGCATTTT.